This is a list of T cell receptor beta chains from one sample in a study of early T cells in non-severe SARS-CoV-2 infection. From the 5' RACE reads, TCRdb called clonotypes with MiXCR, one entry per CDR3 protein. The table includes 25,000 to 35,000 distinct CDR3 sequences, approximately 5.3% detected once. Sequences were obtained from whole blood. The receptors here all came from an adult who was a healthcare worker with PCR-confirmed SARS-CoV-2 infection or an uninfected control (not recorded which). The CDR3 runs from the conserved cysteine through the conserved F or W. The D gene is left open where the match is weak. Clone size is shown for a subset of rows, as once, few, many or a class of expanded clone.

medium-sized	TRBV7-2	-	TRBJ1-6	CASSTFRRENSPLHF	TGTGCCAGCAGCACTTTTAGAAGGGAGAATTCACCCCTCCACTTT
many	TRBV10-2	TRBD1	TRBJ1-5	CASSKGQVSNQPQHF	TGCGCCAGCAGCAAGGGACAGGTTAGCAATCAGCCCCAGCATTTT
few	TRBV7-9	-	TRBJ2-5	CASLGQETQYF	TGTGCCAGTTTAGGCCAAGAGACCCAGTACTTC
many	TRBV4-3	TRBD1	TRBJ1-2	CASSQERGRGYTF	TGCGCCAGCAGCCAGGAAAGGGGGCGAGGCTACACCTTC
many	TRBV20-1	-	TRBJ2-1	CSARGTVNEQFF	TGCAGTGCCCGCGGGACAGTGAATGAGCAGTTCTTC
-	TRBV7-2	-	TRBJ2-1	CASSLGGGEQFF	TGTGCCAGCAGCTTGGGGGGCGGTGAGCAGTTCTTC
many	TRBV4-3	-	TRBJ2-3	CASSHTGGAGTDTQYF	TGCGCCAGCAGCCACACTGGCGGGGCGGGCACAGATACGCAGTATTTT
medium-sized	TRBV11-2	-	TRBJ2-1	CASSLDDSYNEQFF	TGTGCCAGCAGCTTGGACGATTCCTACAATGAGCAGTTCTTC
many	TRBV20-1	-	TRBJ1-1	CSARDRSNTEAFF	TGCAGTGCTAGGGACAGAAGTAACACTGAAGCTTTCTTT
many	TRBV14	-	TRBJ1-1	CASRPWPGSTEAFF	TGTGCCAGCAGACCCTGGCCCGGTTCCACTGAAGCTTTCTTT
many	TRBV6-1	TRBD2	TRBJ2-1	CASTALGGSSYNEQFF	TGTGCCAGCACGGCTCTCGGGGGGAGCTCCTACAATGAGCAGTTCTTC
many	TRBV7-9	-	TRBJ2-7	CASSLPARDREQYF	TGTGCCAGCAGCTTACCGGCGAGGGACCGCGAGCAGTACTTC
-	TRBV7-6	-	TRBJ1-1	CASSPGIGGTEAFF	TGTGCCAGCAGCCCGGGGATAGGGGGGACTGAAGCTTTCTTT
few	TRBV5-1	-	TRBJ2-5	CASSLVVSPRYQETQYF	TGCGCCAGCAGCTTGGTGGTCAGCCCGCGGTACCAAGAGACCCAGTACTTC
-	TRBV28	TRBD1	TRBJ2-7	CASSRQGDTYEQYF	TGTGCCAGCAGTAGGCAGGGGGATACCTACGAGCAGTACTTC
-	TRBV5-1	TRBD1	TRBJ2-5	CASRPGTGQETQYF	TGCGCCAGCAGGCCAGGGACAGGTCAAGAGACCCAGTACTTC
many	TRBV6-4	-	TRBJ1-1	CAGDKTRNTEAFF	TGTGCCGGGGACAAGACCAGGAACACTGAAGCTTTCTTT
-	TRBV19	TRBD1	TRBJ1-2	CASSPGQRNYGYTF	TGTGCCAGTAGTCCGGGACAGCGAAACTATGGCTACACCTTC
few	TRBV7-3	-	TRBJ2-3	CASSLRGQSTDTQYF	TGTGCCAGCAGCTTAAGGGGACAAAGCACAGATACGCAGTATTTT
many	TRBV18	-	TRBJ1-1	CASSPGSNTEAFF	TGTGCCAGCTCACCAGGGAGTAACACTGAAGCTTTCTTT
many	TRBV20-1	-	TRBJ2-1	CSAGPARSYNEQFF	TGCAGTGCTGGACCTGCTCGCTCCTACAATGAGCAGTTCTTC
many	TRBV7-2	-	TRBJ1-6	CASSFGTSSYNSPLHF	TGTGCCAGCAGCTTCGGGACCAGCTCCTATAATTCACCCCTCCACTTT
-	TRBV29-1	TRBD2	TRBJ2-3	CSVELASGRTIDTQYF	TGCAGCGTTGAGCTTGCTAGCGGGCGTACGATAGATACGCAGTATTTT
many	TRBV7-2	TRBD2	TRBJ2-3	CASSFSSGGARGDTQYF	TGTGCCAGCAGCTTTTCCAGCGGGGGGGCACGGGGAGATACGCAGTATTTT
few	TRBV25-1	-	TRBJ1-1	CASQKETESGEAFF	TGTGCCAGCCAAAAAGAGACCGAATCAGGTGAAGCTTTCTTT
many	TRBV4-3	-	TRBJ2-5	CASSQEYTQGPQYF	TGCGCCAGCAGCCAAGAATACACCCAGGGGCCCCAGTACTTC
many	TRBV6-1	TRBD2	TRBJ2-5	CASSRLAGAQETQYF	TGTGCCAGCAGCCGACTAGCGGGGGCCCAAGAGACCCAGTACTTC
many	TRBV6-5	-	TRBJ1-1	CASSYGSEGQEAFF	TGTGCCAGCAGTTATGGCAGTGAAGGGCAAGAAGCTTTCTTT
-	TRBV14	-	TRBJ2-3	CASRASSTDTQYF	TGTGCCAGCAGAGCGAGTAGCACAGATACGCAGTATTTT
few	TRBV6-4	-	TRBJ2-5	CASSDSLVGTGGKTQYF	TGTGCCAGCAGTGACTCCCTGGTAGGGACGGGCGGCAAGACCCAGTACTTC
many	TRBV7-2	-	TRBJ2-1	CASSPGLPTYNEQFF	TGTGCCAGCAGCCCTGGACTACCCACCTACAATGAGCAGTTCTTC
many	TRBV10-3	-	TRBJ1-5	CANGVGNQPQHF	TGTGCCAACGGGGTGGGCAATCAGCCCCAGCATTTT
many	TRBV11-2	TRBD2	TRBJ2-3	CASSLQTSGGLTDTQYF	TGTGCCAGCAGCTTACAGACTAGCGGGGGGCTCACAGATACGCAGTATTTT
many	TRBV7-2	TRBD1	TRBJ2-5	CASSLRRDRAETQYF	TGTGCCAGCAGCCTCAGACGGGACAGAGCAGAGACCCAGTACTTC
many	TRBV10-3	TRBD1	TRBJ1-1	CAISGGDSEAFF	TGTGCCATCAGTGGAGGGGACAGTGAAGCTTTCTTT
-	TRBV11-2	-	TRBJ1-5	CASSFSSGSNQPQHF	TGTGCCAGCAGCTTCTCTAGTGGGAGCAATCAGCCCCAGCATTTT
many	TRBV6-2/TRBV6-3	TRBD1	TRBJ2-1	CASRLQGRDEQFF	TGTGCCAGCAGACTACAGGGGAGAGATGAGCAGTTCTTC
many	TRBV12-3/TRBV12-4	-	TRBJ1-5	CASTDYNAGQPQHF	TGTGCCAGCACCGATTACAATGCGGGTCAGCCCCAGCATTTT
many	TRBV7-2	-	TRBJ2-7	CASSSNRASYEQYF	TGTGCCAGCAGCTCCAACAGGGCCTCCTACGAGCAGTACTTC
many	TRBV7-9	-	TRBJ2-7	CASSPRGGGNEQYF	TGTGCCAGCAGCCCCCGCGGTGGGGGAAACGAGCAGTACTTC
many	TRBV29-1	-	TRBJ2-5	CSVATETQYF	TGCAGCGTGGCGACGGAGACCCAGTACTTC
many	TRBV6-5	TRBD1	TRBJ1-6	CASRYDPTGHSPLHF	TGTGCCAGCAGATATGACCCGACAGGGCATTCACCCCTCCACTTT
medium-sized	TRBV7-9	-	TRBJ2-5	CASSPADLTYQETQYF	TGTGCCAGCAGCCCCGCGGACCTGACGTACCAAGAGACCCAGTACTTC
-	TRBV12-3/TRBV12-4	-	TRBJ1-5	CASRTGGSNQPQHF	TGTGCCAGCAGGACGGGGGGGAGCAATCAGCCCCAGCATTTT
many	TRBV14	-	TRBJ2-3	CASSPYRQRPSTDTQYF	TGTGCCAGCAGCCCCTATAGACAGAGACCTAGCACAGATACGCAGTATTTT
many	TRBV6-2/TRBV6-3	-	TRBJ2-5	CASTRQESGGETQYF	TGTGCCAGCACCAGACAAGAATCAGGAGGGGAGACCCAGTACTTC
many	TRBV9	TRBD1	TRBJ2-1	CASSAGTGNNEQFF	TGTGCCAGCAGCGCAGGGACAGGCAACAATGAGCAGTTCTTC
-	TRBV6-2/TRBV6-3	-	TRBJ2-7	CASSSGPPSYEQYF	TGTGCCAGCAGTTCGGGACCGCCCTCCTACGAGCAGTACTTC
many	TRBV11-2	-	TRBJ2-2	CASSVRRGRASGELFF	TGTGCCAGCAGCGTTAGACGGGGGAGAGCGTCCGGGGAGCTGTTTTTT
few	TRBV5-1	-	TRBJ1-2	CASSLGTQANYGYTF	TGCGCCAGCAGCTTGGGGACTCAGGCGAACTATGGCTACACCTTC
many	TRBV29-1	-	TRBJ2-2	CSVRRDPHTGELFF	TGCAGCGTGCGCCGGGACCCGCACACCGGGGAGCTGTTTTTT
many	TRBV13	-	TRBJ1-1	CASSSPRDWTKANTEAFF	TGTGCCAGCAGCTCCCCCCGCGACTGGACAAAGGCGAACACTGAAGCTTTCTTT
-	TRBV20-1	-	TRBJ2-4	CSASMPGFTGIQYF	TGCAGTGCTAGCATGCCAGGGTTCACAGGGATTCAGTACTTC
many	TRBV20-1	TRBD1	TRBJ1-1	CSAIGGTGVGGTEAFF	TGCAGTGCTATCGGCGGGACAGGGGTCGGTGGGACTGAAGCTTTCTTT
many	TRBV10-3	TRBD2	TRBJ2-1	CAISAGTSDYNEQFF	TGTGCCATCAGTGCCGGGACTAGCGACTACAATGAGCAGTTCTTC
many	TRBV6-2/TRBV6-3	-	TRBJ1-1	CASSPLRAVTEAFF	TGTGCCAGCAGCCCCCTCCGGGCCGTCACTGAAGCTTTCTTT
many	TRBV7-6	-	TRBJ1-1	CASSLGRAGTNTEAFF	TGTGCCAGCAGCTTAGGTAGGGCAGGGACTAACACTGAAGCTTTCTTT
many	TRBV2	-	TRBJ2-7	CASSPDIGEQYF	TGTGCCAGCAGCCCCGATATAGGCGAGCAGTACTTC